The sequence of this T cell receptor (beta chain) was determined in a study of T cell repertoires in cytomegalovirus infection. Study-level points and caveats: Individuals carrying CMV plus the relevant HLA were identified by cumulative frequency of public TCR beta families.

Comments on this clonotype: The antigen remains undetermined.

CDR3 length equals 15 residues. V dropped 4 bases and J dropped 6; count of bases not matched to a gene: 9. In germline, CDR1 is SGDLS, CDR2 YYNGEE. Each CDR3 protein is one row after TCRdb ran MiXCR on the reads. In the table there are roughly 700,000 distinct CDR3 sequences, around 31% of which are singletons. The sequencing used cultured PBMCs, collected from culture after CMV antigen stimulation. The chain couples TRBV9 to TRBJ2-1; 8 nucleotides match TRBD2. The sequence derives from a human donor in good health (CMV status not recorded). Some clones in this sample may be carry-over from other donors' samples. CDR3 amino acids: CASSNGTSPSNEQFF. In DNA, the CDR3 is TGTGCCAGCAGCAACGGGACTAGTCCCAGCAATGAGCAGTTCTTC.